The T cell receptor beta chain under discussion was sequenced for a study of control samples from healthy donors and cancer patients (TCRdb year 2020). Libraries came from the immunoSEQ multiplex PCR assay. TCRdb re-hosts the immuneACCESS table, in-frame sequences only. Its copies lack some clones; in the studies checked, an unresolved V gene accounts for under half of them, and the cause for the rest is not known. In all, the sample holds over 150,000 clones, and 90% to 95% of those were seen once. The ten largest account for approximately 6.1% of the sample. Note on this clone: Its cognate antigen has yet to be identified. No much larger clonotype is one base removed from it; base qualities were not supplied.

Material: blood. This sequence was found in a man in his forties or fifties in good health.

The sequenced DNA is TGTGCCAGTAGTAACGCGCAGGAGCCCCAGCATTTT. This encodes CASSNAQEPQHF. The chain joins TRBV19 to TRBJ1-5; no D segment can be confidently identified. The germline V gene (reference sequence) specifies LNHDA as CDR1 and SQIVND as CDR2. A distance of 9 bases separates the germline ends of V and J, which lose 4 bases and 8 bases respectively. The CDR3 goes from the cysteine to the phenylalanine over 12 residues. Only CDR3 DNA is held: 36 bases, read in frame from base 1.